Listed here are 24 T cell receptor beta chains from one sample, sequenced in a study of TIL therapy for anti-PD-1-resistant metastatic lung cancer. Sequencing used immunoSEQ v3. Profiling relied on immunoSEQ multiplex PCR, and the TCRdb table lists in-frame clones only, not all of them. The sample has more than 90,000 clones, about 71% seen once. Time point reported: pre-treatment sample, taken before nivolumab and TIL therapy. Most excised metastases sampled were pleural nodules or supraclavicular lymph nodes. The sequencing here drew on tumor tissue, taken at baseline. Every receptor here comes from a person aged 25 to 85 with non-small cell lung cancer.

This clone was recorded a few times. The chain has TRBV5-1 and TRBJ1-6, with D perhaps TRBD1 (6 bases). This CDR3 contains 14 residues. V was trimmed by 0 bases and J by 8 bases, leaving 9 bases between them. The germline V gene encodes CDR1 SGHRS and CDR2 YFSETQ. CDR3 in DNA: TGCGCCAGCAGCTTGGGGGACATCGATTCACCCCTCCACTTT. Protein product: CASSLGDIDSPLHF.

The V gene is TRBV30, the J gene TRBJ1-4; D may be TRBD1 (6 bases). V lost 0 bases, J lost 8 bases, and 13 bases lay in between. Germline V lookup: CDR1 GTSNPN, CDR2 SVGIG (reference sequence). The CDR3 runs to 14 residues. DNA for the CDR3: TGTGCCTGGAGTGTCCCGGGGGCAGGGGAAAAACTGTTTTTT. Translated: CAWSVPGAGEKLFF.

The chain couples TRBV27 to TRBJ2-7; 8 positions match TRBD2. The length of the CDR3 is 18 residues. CDR1 and CDR2 from the germline V gene are MNHEY and SMNVEV (reference sequence). V lost 4 bases and J lost 0; bases outside the gene matches: 14. CDR3 loop: CASSSSTPGSGSSYEQYF. CDR3 nucleotides: TGTGCCAGCAGTTCTTCCACCCCAGGGAGCGGGAGCTCCTACGAGCAGTACTTC.

The sample holds a few counts of this clone. The rearrangement links TRBV7-9 to TRBJ2-1; D tentatively reads TRBD1 or TRBD2 (7 bases each). This CDR3 has 15 residues. With 1 base removed from V and 4 bases from J, the gap between germline ends came to 11 bases. Germline CDR1 and CDR2: SEHNR and FQNEAQ (reference sequence). The CDR3 DNA is TGTGCCAGCAGCTTAGACAGGGGAGGGTACAATGAGCAGTTCTTC. Protein: CASSLDRGGYNEQFF.

The genes are TRBV30 and TRBJ1-1, with a weak D call TRBD1 (5 bases). Germline values: CDR1 GTSNPN, CDR2 SVGIG (reference sequence). V lost 4 bases to trimming and J lost 0 bases, with 15 bases between them. This CDR3 region has 15 residues. For the CDR3, the DNA is TGTGCCTGGACCGGGTTGGGGGTCTTGAACACTGAAGCTTTCTTT. This codes for CAWTGLGVLNTEAFF.

This clone has only a few counts. V usage is TRBV18 and J usage is TRBJ1-1; D remains ambiguous. The CDR3 contains 13 residues. Germline V gene lookup returns CDR1 KGHSH and CDR2 LQKENI. Trimming removed 2 bases from V and 1 base from J, with 5 bases in between. The CDR3 reads CASSPDPNTEAFF. In DNA, the CDR3 is TGTGCCAGCTCACCAGATCCGAACACTGAAGCTTTCTTT.

This clone showed up just a few times. This chain connects TRBV6-1 to TRBJ2-7; D is undetermined. The CDR3 totals 15 residues. CDR1 and CDR2 from the germline V gene are MNHNS and SASEGT. V was shortened by 2 bases and J by 2 bases, with 13 bases between the two germline ends. CDR3 amino acids: CASSEYKTSAYEQYF. CDR3 coding DNA: TGTGCCAGCAGTGAATATAAGACTTCTGCCTACGAGCAGTACTTC.

The rearrangement joins TRBV24-1 to TRBJ1-4, with TRBD1 as a possible D gene (5 bases). Per the germline V gene, CDR1 is KGHDR and CDR2 is SFDVKD. V was cut by 6 bases and J by 6 bases, with 13 bases left in between. This CDR3 spans 14 amino acids. In DNA, the CDR3 is TGTGCCACCAGTTGGGGGTTCTCGTATGAAAAACTGTTTTTT. Its translation is CATSWGFSYEKLFF.

This sequence joins TRBV6-5 and TRBJ2-3; D not certain. Germline V gene data show CDR1 as MNHEY and CDR2 as SVGAGI. The CDR3 spans 14 residues. The V gene lost 0 bases and the J gene lost 2 bases, with 6 bases spanning the gap. The CDR3 reads CASSYSSSTDTQYF. CDR3 in DNA: TGTGCCAGCAGTTACTCCTCCTCCACAGATACGCAGTATTTT.

The chain employs TRBV28 and TRBJ1-1; D is possibly TRBD1 (5 bases). Germline CDR1 reads MDHEN; CDR2 reads SYDVKM. This CDR3 is built from 13 residues. Trimming removed 2 bases from V and 4 bases from J, with 8 bases in between. CDR3 residues: CASSLVGTTEAFF. The CDR3 nucleotides read TGTGCCAGCAGTTTAGTTGGGACCACTGAAGCTTTCTTT.

The chain uses TRBV19 and TRBJ1-5; no clear D gene. V was clipped by 3 bases and J by 2 bases, with 5 bases between them. In germline, CDR1 is LNHDA, CDR2 SQIVND (reference sequence). The CDR3 has 13 residues. The CDR3 loop is CASSITGNQPQHF. In DNA form, the CDR3 reads TGTGCCAGTAGTATTACAGGCAATCAGCCCCAGCATTTT.

The chain is built from TRBV28 and TRBJ1-6; 8 bases match TRBD1. CDR1 is MDHEN, CDR2 SYDVKM, per germline. This CDR3 is built from 15 residues. V lost 6 bases and J lost 7; bases outside the gene matches: 8. The CDR3 loop is CASSDWTGQNSPLHF. The CDR3 region has the DNA TGTGCCAGCAGCGATTGGACAGGGCAAAATTCACCCCTCCACTTT.

This clone is labeled medium-sized. The chain links TRBV6-6 to TRBJ2-1; 9 positions agree with TRBD1. This CDR3 contains 14 residues. The V and J ends lost 6 bases and 5 bases, in that order; junction bases with no gene match: 5. Per germline, CDR1 MNHNY and CDR2 SVGAGI (reference sequence). CDR3 region: CASRRTGADNEQFF. CDR3 in DNA: TGTGCCAGCAGGCGGACAGGGGCAGACAATGAGCAGTTCTTC.

The chain combines TRBV7-6 with TRBJ2-1, with TRBD2 matching 11 bases. CDR3 length equals 16 residues. V was pared by 1 base and J by 6 bases, with 5 bases of the junction left unmatched. Germline values: CDR1 SGHVS, CDR2 FNYEAQ. The CDR3 region has the DNA TGTGCCAGCAGCTTAGGCCTAGCGGGAGGCGGCAATGAGCAGTTCTTC. Amino acid sequence: CASSLGLAGGGNEQFF.

This clone has a single count. The V and J genes are TRBV12-5 and TRBJ2-3; no reliable D call. CDR1 is LGHNT and CDR2 is FRNRAP in the germline V gene. This CDR3 region has 12 residues. V was shortened by 5 bases and J by 6 bases, with 9 bases between the two germline ends. CDR3: CASGPQSDTQYF. Written as DNA, the CDR3 is TGTGCTAGTGGTCCCCAGTCCGATACGCAGTATTTT.

The chain links TRBV4-3 to TRBJ2-7; D might be TRBD1 (6 bases). CDR1 is LGHNA and CDR2 is YSLEER in the germline V gene. The CDR3 contains 14 residues. The V and J ends lost 1 base and 7 bases respectively, with 14 bases between them. CDR3 loop: CASSQGIQGREQYF. The CDR3, as DNA: TGCGCCAGCAGCCAAGGTATCCAGGGGAGAGAGCAGTACTTC.

The rearrangement uses TRBV24-1 and TRBJ2-1, with a possible D match to TRBD2 (6 bases). The CDR3 has 14 amino acids. The germline CDR1 and CDR2 sequences are KGHDR and SFDVKD. Trimming stripped 8 bases from V and 4 bases from J, with 14 bases between. The CDR3 here is CATMGGPSYNEQFF. The CDR3 nucleotides read TGTGCCACCATGGGGGGACCTTCTTACAATGAGCAGTTCTTC.

V gene TRBV4-1 combines with J gene TRBJ1-5; the match to TRBD1 covers 9 bases. The germline CDR1 and CDR2 sequences are MGHRA and YSYEKL. With 0 bases clipped from V and 4 bases from J, the junction kept 4 bases outside the gene matches. This CDR3 contains 16 residues. CDR3: CASSQDPGQGNQPQHF. CDR3 in DNA: TGCGCCAGCAGCCAAGATCCGGGACAGGGAAATCAGCCCCAGCATTTT.

The chain recombines TRBV30 with TRBJ1-3; D ambiguous. This CDR3 is built from 17 residues. The germline V and J ends were trimmed by 0 bases and 0 bases, with 15 bases remaining between them. Looked up from germline, CDR1 is GTSNPN and CDR2 is SVGIG (reference sequence). As DNA, the CDR3 is TGTGCCTGGAGTGTACCTAGGAGCATCATCTCTGGAAACACCATATATTTT. This gives the protein CAWSVPRSIISGNTIYF.

V gene TRBV7-9 combines with J gene TRBJ1-2, with D unresolved. V was cut by 1 base and J by 2 bases, with 2 bases left in between. CDR1 SEHNR and CDR2 FQNEAQ come from the germline V gene (reference sequence). The CDR3 has 12 residues. In DNA form, the CDR3 reads TGTGCCAGCAGCTTAGAAAACTATGGCTACACCTTC. The encoded protein is CASSLENYGYTF.

This clone was counted a few times. This rearrangement joins TRBV6-1 to TRBJ1-5, with D perhaps matching TRBD1 (6 bases). The CDR3 runs to 16 residues. CDR1 is MNHNS, CDR2 SASEGT, per germline. Trimming took 4 bases from V and 3 from J, leaving 16 bases between them. In DNA form, the CDR3 reads TGTGCCAGCAGTGGCCCGGGTGGACAGCTCAATCAGCCCCAGCATTTT. This sequence encodes CASSGPGGQLNQPQHF.

The J gene is TRBJ2-5, the V gene TRBV14; the match to TRBD2 covers 13 bases. This CDR3 has 16 amino acids. Germline-derived CDR1 and CDR2 are SGHDN and FVKESK. The junction had 6 bases not matched to a gene; V was cut back by 4 bases and J by 4 bases. The CDR3 reads CASSPSGLAGRETQYF. In DNA form, the CDR3 reads TGTGCCAGCAGCCCTTCGGGACTAGCGGGGCGAGAGACCCAGTACTTC.

This clone came up a few times. The chain couples TRBV14 to TRBJ2-7, with D possibly being TRBD2 (5 bases). V lost 1 base and J 2 bases, leaving 18 bases between the germline ends. This CDR3 contains 17 residues. Germline values: CDR1 SGHDN, CDR2 FVKESK. The chain's CDR3 is CASSQGGTRELPYEQYF. The CDR3 DNA follows: TGTGCCAGCAGCCAAGGGGGAACAAGGGAGCTACCCTACGAGCAGTACTTC. The full variable domain, completed using reference TRBV14 and TRBJ2-7, is EAGVTQFPSHSVIEKGQTVTLRCDPISGHDNLYWYRRVMGKEIKFLLHFVKESKQDESGMPNNRFLAERTGGTYSTLKVQPAELEDSGVYFCASSQGGTRELPYEQYFGPGTRLTVT.

This clone was observed a few times. This chain connects TRBV10-3 to TRBJ2-6; possible D gene TRBD1, 6 bases. V was cut by 1 base and J by 1 base, with 14 bases left in between. CDR3 length: 18 amino acids. The germline CDR1 and CDR2 sequences are ENHRY and SYGVKD. DNA for the CDR3: TGTGCCATCAGTGAGTTGGGGGCTGTAGTATCTGGGGCCAACGTCCTGACTTTC. Amino acids: CAISELGAVVSGANVLTF.